The 23 T cell receptor beta chains below were found in one sample sequenced in a study of tumor-infiltrating lymphocytes in primary liver carcinoma. Unsorted whole blood served as the source of blood RNA, and germline DNA was extracted as well. A constant-region primer primed TCR beta cDNA synthesis from 500 to 550 ng of total RNA. Libraries of TCR beta came from three nested multiplex PCR rounds with slightly modified ARM-PCR. Each of the first two PCR rounds ran about 9 cycles with TRBV1-TRBV30 forward and C-beta reverse primers. One entry per CDR3 protein results from TCRdb running MiXCR on the multiplex PCR reads. The repertoire includes fewer than 400,000 distinct CDR3 sequences, about 60% of them detected once, and approximately 9% sits in the top ten. The sample was peripheral blood. These receptors all stem from a man aged 35 to 55 with primary liver carcinoma and hepatitis B virus infection.

Of note for this clonotype: Germline and junction disagree at one end, which may indicate a read error. This rearrangement joins TRBV11-1 to TRBJ2-2; the D call may be TRBD1 or TRBD2 (6 bases each). CDR1 is SGHAT, CDR2 FQDESV, per germline (reference sequence). This CDR3 has 12 residues. The DNA for the CDR3 is TGTGCCAACAGCCAGGGGTCCCGGGAGCTCTTTTTT. It specifies CANSQGSRELFF.

This clonotype was detected a few times. CDR3 in DNA: TGCGCCAGCAGCTTGGAAGGGCCTCACGCCGGGGAGCTGTTTTTT. Translation: CASSLEGPHAGELFF. The chain uses TRBV5-1 and TRBJ2-2; D remains ambiguous. Trimming shortened V by 0 bases and J by 6 bases, and 12 bases separated the two germline ends. The CDR3 sequence is 15 residues long. In germline, CDR1 is SGHRS, CDR2 YFSETQ.

Points on this clonotype: A read error is possible here, since a much larger clone lies one base away. The chain couples TRBV4-1 to TRBJ2-7; a weak D match, TRBD1 (5 bases). This CDR3 contains 15 residues. Germline V lookup: CDR1 MGHRA, CDR2 YSYEKL. CDR3 DNA sequence: TGCGCCAGCAACCAAGATAGGGGCAGCAACTACGAGCAGTACTTC. Its protein is CASNQDRGSNYEQYF.

This clonotype was seen many times. The CDR3 region has the DNA TGTGCCAGCAGTCTTAGCGGGAGCCCAGATACGCAGTATTTT. This sequence encodes CASSLSGSPDTQYF. This chain connects TRBV28 to TRBJ2-3, with TRBD2 matching 9 bases. The germline CDR1 and CDR2 sequences are MDHEN and SYDVKM. CDR3 size: 14 residues. Germline trimming cut 5 bases from V and 4 bases from J; bases unmatched to any gene: 4.

About this clonotype: Its ends do not fully match the called genes, so a read error is possible. The CDR3 DNA sequence: TGTGCCGGCAGTTACTCGGGGACCAGCGGGAGTGGAGAGCAGTACTTC. Translating it yields CAGSYSGTSGSGEQYF. V and J are TRBV6-5 and TRBJ2-7, with 8 bases fitting TRBD2. Germline CDR1 and CDR2: MNHEY and SVGAGI. The CDR3 runs to 16 residues.

This clonotype has a single count. V is TRBV6-1 and J is TRBJ2-2; D possibly corresponds to TRBD2 (7 bases). The CDR3 is 16 residues long. CDR1 MNHNS and CDR2 SASEGT come from the germline V gene. The V end lost 5 bases, the J end lost 7 bases, and 20 bases lay between the germline ends. The CDR3 here is CASSPLGRGSGGELFF. The CDR3 DNA reads TGTGCCAGCAGTCCACTAGGGAGGGGGAGCGGCGGGGAGCTGTTTTTT.

The chain employs TRBV11-3 and TRBJ2-7; 7 bases are shared with TRBD1. Unmatched junction bases numbered 12, after V lost 6 bases and J lost 1 base. The germline CDR1 and CDR2 sequences are SGHNT and YENEEA. CDR3 length: 16 amino acids. The DNA of the CDR3 is TGTGCCAGCAGTCCCTGGACAGGAACAGGATCCTACGAGCAGTACTTC. Translated, it gives CASSPWTGTGSYEQYF.

Concerning this clonotype: A clone one base away is much larger, so this may be a read error. The chain recombines TRBV6-5 with TRBJ2-5; D may be TRBD1 (6 bases). The CDR3 length is 12 residues. Germline CDR1 reads MNHEY; CDR2 reads SVGAGI. The CDR3 DNA is TGTGTCAGCAGTAGAGGGGGAGAGACCCAGTACTTC. Its translation is CVSSRGGETQYF.

This clonotype was detected once. A single base separates this from a much larger clone, so it may be a read error. CDR3 nucleotides: TGTGCCAGCAGTCTGGACAAGGCCGGGCAGCCCCAGCATTTT. Translation: CASSLDKAGQPQHF. The chain combines TRBV12-3 or TRBV12-4 with TRBJ1-5; possibly TRBD1 for D (5 bases). CDR3 length equals 14 residues. Trimming took off 5 bases at V and 7 bases at J, with 15 bases between the two ends.

Regarding this clonotype: A much larger clone sits a single nucleotide away, making a read error possible. In DNA form, the CDR3 reads TGTGCCAGCAGCTTTGGGACAGTAATAGATACGCAGTATTTT. This gives the protein CASSFGTVIDTQYF. V gene TRBV7-9 combines with J gene TRBJ2-3; 7 bases are a match to TRBD1. Losses at the gene ends were 3 bases for V and 5 bases for J; bases not matched to a gene: 5. The CDR3 extends over 14 amino acids. Germline-derived CDR1 and CDR2 are SEHNR and FQNEAQ (reference sequence).

The chain uses TRBV7-6 and TRBJ2-3; 10 nucleotides align to TRBD2. Germline assignment: CDR1 SGHVS and CDR2 FNYEAQ. The CDR3 loop spans 16 amino acids. V dropped 9 bases and J dropped 4; count of bases not matched to a gene: 13. The DNA of the CDR3 is TGTGCCAGTAGCCTAAACCCTAGCGGGAGATCAGATACGCAGTATTTT. Translation gives CASSLNPSGRSDTQYF.

In regard to this clonotype: This clone may be a read error of a much larger clone one base away. This chain uses TRBV13 with TRBJ1-2, with D tentatively TRBD1 (5 bases). Between the trimmed V and J ends, which lost 5 bases and 4 bases, there was a span of 14 bases. Germline values: CDR1 PRHDT, CDR2 FYEKMQ (reference sequence). The length of the CDR3 is 14 residues. This CDR3 reads CASSRRGTSYGYTF. The CDR3 DNA follows: TGTGCCAGCAGCCGACGGGGCACCTCCTATGGCTACACCTTC.

The chain has TRBV30 and TRBJ2-7, with 14 bases identical to TRBD2. In germline, CDR1 is GTSNPN, CDR2 SVGIG (reference sequence). V lost 3 bases, J lost 5 bases, and 6 bases stayed unmatched. The CDR3 runs 15 residues. The CDR3 bases are TGTGCCTGGAGCGGTGGGACTAGCGGGAGCCACGAGCAGTACTTC. The encoded protein is CAWSGGTSGSHEQYF.

The chain links TRBV5-4 to TRBJ1-2; D possibly corresponds to TRBD1 (5 bases). This CDR3 has 13 amino acids. CDR1 is SGHNT, CDR2 YYREEE, per germline (reference sequence). V gave up 3 bases and J gave up 4 bases, with 10 bases separating them. The DNA for the CDR3 is TGTGCCAGCAGCTCTAAAGACAGCTATGGCTACACCTTC. Amino acid sequence: CASSSKDSYGYTF.

In the case of this clonotype: This may be a read error: a much more frequent sequence differs by one nucleotide. This chain connects TRBV12-3 or TRBV12-4 to TRBJ2-5; 8 nucleotides align to TRBD1. The CDR3 length is 14 residues. The ends lost 10 bases at V and 5 bases at J; junction bases unmatched: 12. The CDR3 nucleotides are TGTGCCAACAGCCAGGACAGGGTCGGGGAGACCCAGTACTTC. Its protein product is CANSQDRVGETQYF.

Concerning this clonotype itself: One end of the junction fails to match germline, which may point to a read error. This rearrangement joins TRBV11-3 to TRBJ2-1; TRBD2 might be the D (6 bases). The CDR3 sequence is 18 residues long. The germline gives CDR1 SGHNT, CDR2 YENEEA. The CDR3 DNA follows: TGTGCCAGTAGCTTAGGGACTCGGACCGGGACCCCCTACAATGAGCAGTTCTTC. Encoded protein: CASSLGTRTGTPYNEQFF.

On this clonotype itself: Since a much larger clone is just one base distant, this may be a read error. The chain links TRBV6-1 to TRBJ2-7; D gene uncertain. Germline-derived CDR1 and CDR2 are MNHNS and SASEGT. The V end was cut by 2 bases, the J end by 8 bases, with 13 bases between. This CDR3 comprises 13 residues. CDR3 DNA sequence: TGTGCCAGCAGTGAATCTGGACGGTACAAGCAGTACTTC. Its protein is CASSESGRYKQYF.

V usage is TRBV19 and J usage is TRBJ2-1; D unresolved. The CDR3 length is 12 residues. Trimming cost V 0 bases and J 8 bases, with 5 bases left between them. Germline-derived CDR1 and CDR2 are LNHDA and SQIVND (reference sequence). CDR3 sequence reads: CASSIEDYEQFF. DNA for the CDR3: TGTGCCAGTAGTATAGAAGACTATGAGCAGTTCTTC.

The chain has TRBV7-9 and TRBJ2-7; D perhaps matches TRBD1 (5 bases). V was pared by 5 bases and J by 6 bases, with 14 bases between. The CDR3 is 13 residues long. CDR1 and CDR2 (germline): SEHNR, FQNEAQ (reference sequence). CDR3 sequence reads: CASSPQGSGEQYF. The CDR3 DNA reads TGTGCCAGCAGCCCTCAGGGAAGTGGCGAGCAGTACTTC.

A note on this clonotype: Being one base from a much bigger clone, this may be a read error. The chain links TRBV12-3 or TRBV12-4 to TRBJ2-7; tentative D call: TRBD2 (6 bases). Between the trimmed V and J ends, which lost 5 bases and 2 bases, there was a span of 16 bases. CDR3 length: 15 residues. The CDR3 coding sequence is TGTGCCAGCAGTAAGGAGGGTGACAGTACCTACGAGCAGTACTTC. Its protein is CASSKEGDSTYEQYF.

On this clonotype itself: A much larger clonotype is one base distant, so this may be a read error. V and J are TRBV10-3 and TRBJ2-1; 8 bases fit TRBD2. CDR1 is ENHRY, CDR2 SYGVKD, per germline. This CDR3 contains 15 residues. The CDR3 DNA sequence: TGTACCATCAGTGAATGGCGGGAGGACTACAATGAGCAGTTCTTC. Protein product: CTISEWREDYNEQFF.

Concerning this clonotype itself: Given the absence of the conserved phenylalanine or tryptophan at the CDR3 end, a read error is likely. The chain uses TRBV10-3 and TRBJ2-3, with D perhaps TRBD2 (5 bases). Deletions cut 2 bases from V and 1 base from J, with 10 bases between. Germline V lookup: CDR1 ENHRY, CDR2 SYGVKD. The CDR3 is 15 amino acids. The CDR3 nucleotides read TGTGCCATCAGTGAGCTAGCAGTGGGCACAGATACGCAGTATCTT. Its translation: CAISELAVGTDTQYL.

This clonotype was observed at least ten times. The chain joins TRBV6-2 or TRBV6-3 to TRBJ2-7; 15 positions match TRBD2. CDR1 and CDR2 (germline): MNHEY, SVGEGT. Germline trimming cut 6 bases from V and 5 bases from J; bases unmatched to any gene: 8. There are 16 residues in the CDR3. The CDR3, as DNA: TGTGCCAGCAGCCAGGGACTAGCGGGAGGAAGAGACGAGCAGTACTTC. As protein: CASSQGLAGGRDEQYF.